The entry that follows covers one TCR beta chain sequence. Antigen specificity is unknown. The data were taken from a study of cytomegalovirus exposure and HLA in healthy donors. Across the study: From donors who were HLA-typed, an early data release held around 85 million unique TCRs. Whole-study findings and limits: Available immune exposure information was restricted to CMV serostatus only.

It was with 60 Vbeta and 13 Jbeta primers that the PCR ran. Produced via immunoSEQ multiplex PCR; TCRdb's table is partial and in-frame only. The sample holds some 140,000 clones, around three quarters seen once. The CDR3 sequence is 15 residues long. V lost 6 bases and J lost 3, with 18 bases in between. Germline V gene data show CDR1 as MNHEY and CDR2 as SVGAGI. Specimen: PBMCs. The receptor's source is a man younger than 35 in good health and CMV-seronegative. V gene TRBV6-5 combines with J gene TRBJ2-7; a possible D gene is TRBD1 (8 bases). This CDR3 is CASSRNRGGSYEQYF. CDR3 nucleotides: TGTGCCAGCAGCCGAAACAGGGGGGGCAGCTACGAGCAGTACTTC.